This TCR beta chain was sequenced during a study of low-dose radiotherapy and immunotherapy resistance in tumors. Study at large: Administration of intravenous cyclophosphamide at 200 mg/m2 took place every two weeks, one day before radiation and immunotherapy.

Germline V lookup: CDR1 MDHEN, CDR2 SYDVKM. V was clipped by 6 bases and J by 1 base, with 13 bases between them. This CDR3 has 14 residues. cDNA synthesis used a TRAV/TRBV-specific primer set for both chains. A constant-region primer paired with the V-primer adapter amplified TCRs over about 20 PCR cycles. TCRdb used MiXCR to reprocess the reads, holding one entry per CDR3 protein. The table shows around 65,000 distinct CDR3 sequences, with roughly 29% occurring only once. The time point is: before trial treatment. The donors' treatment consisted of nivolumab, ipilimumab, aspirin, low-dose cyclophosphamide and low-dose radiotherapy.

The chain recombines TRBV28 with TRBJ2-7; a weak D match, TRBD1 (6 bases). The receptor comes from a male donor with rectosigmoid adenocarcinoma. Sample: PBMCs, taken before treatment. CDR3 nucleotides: TGTGCCAGCAGCCGTTCGGGACAATCCTACGAGCAGTACTTC. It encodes CASSRSGQSYEQYF.